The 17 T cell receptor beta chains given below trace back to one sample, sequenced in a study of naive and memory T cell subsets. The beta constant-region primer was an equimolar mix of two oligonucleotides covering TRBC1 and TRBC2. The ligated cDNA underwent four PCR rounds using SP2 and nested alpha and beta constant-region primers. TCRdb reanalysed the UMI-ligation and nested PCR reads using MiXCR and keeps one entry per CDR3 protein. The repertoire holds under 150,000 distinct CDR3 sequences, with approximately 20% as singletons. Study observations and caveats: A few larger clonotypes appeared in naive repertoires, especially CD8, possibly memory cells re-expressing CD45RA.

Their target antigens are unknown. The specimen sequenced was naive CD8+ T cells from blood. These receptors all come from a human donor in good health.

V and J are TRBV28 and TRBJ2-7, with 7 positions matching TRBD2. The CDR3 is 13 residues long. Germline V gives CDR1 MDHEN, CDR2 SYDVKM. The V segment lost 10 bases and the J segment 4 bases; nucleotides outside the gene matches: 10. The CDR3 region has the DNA TGTGCCACCCGGGGGAGGGCCTCGTACGAGCAGTACTTC. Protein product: CATRGRASYEQYF.

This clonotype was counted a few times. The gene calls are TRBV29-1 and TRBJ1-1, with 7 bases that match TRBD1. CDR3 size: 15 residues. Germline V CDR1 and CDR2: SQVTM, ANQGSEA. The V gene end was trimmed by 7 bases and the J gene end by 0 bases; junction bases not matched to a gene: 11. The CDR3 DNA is TGCAGCGCGGCTGTTCCGGGACAGATGAACACTGAAGCTTTCTTT. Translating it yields CSAAVPGQMNTEAFF.

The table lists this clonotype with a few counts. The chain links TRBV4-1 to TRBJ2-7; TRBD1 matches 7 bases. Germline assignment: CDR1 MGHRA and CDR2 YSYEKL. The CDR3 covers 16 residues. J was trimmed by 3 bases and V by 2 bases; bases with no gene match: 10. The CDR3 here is CASSQYTPGQSYEQYF. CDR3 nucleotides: TGCGCCAGCAGCCAATATACCCCGGGACAGAGCTACGAGCAGTACTTC.

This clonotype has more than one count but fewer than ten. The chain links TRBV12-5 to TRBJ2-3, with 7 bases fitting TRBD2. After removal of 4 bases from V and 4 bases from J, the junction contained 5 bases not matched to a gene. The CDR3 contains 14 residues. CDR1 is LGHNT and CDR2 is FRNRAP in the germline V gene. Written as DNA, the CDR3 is TGTGCTAGTGGTTCCCAAACTAGCGCAGATACGCAGTATTTT. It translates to CASGSQTSADTQYF.

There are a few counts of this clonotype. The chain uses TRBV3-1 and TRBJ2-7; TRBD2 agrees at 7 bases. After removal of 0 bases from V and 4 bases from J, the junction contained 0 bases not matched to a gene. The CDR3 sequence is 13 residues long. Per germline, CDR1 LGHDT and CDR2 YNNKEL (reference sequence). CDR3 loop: CASSQEGGYEQYF. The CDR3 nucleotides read TGTGCCAGCAGCCAAGAGGGAGGGTACGAGCAGTACTTC.

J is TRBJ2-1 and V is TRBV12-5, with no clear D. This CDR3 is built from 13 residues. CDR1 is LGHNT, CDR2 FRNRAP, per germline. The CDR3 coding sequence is TGTGCATCAGGCTTGATGAGTTACAATGAGCAGTTCTTC. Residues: CASGLMSYNEQFF.

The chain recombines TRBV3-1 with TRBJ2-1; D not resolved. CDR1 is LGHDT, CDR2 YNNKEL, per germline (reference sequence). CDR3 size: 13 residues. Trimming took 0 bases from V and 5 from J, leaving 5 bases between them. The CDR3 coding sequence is TGTGCCAGCAGCCAAGAACTCCACAATGAGCAGTTCTTC. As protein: CASSQELHNEQFF.

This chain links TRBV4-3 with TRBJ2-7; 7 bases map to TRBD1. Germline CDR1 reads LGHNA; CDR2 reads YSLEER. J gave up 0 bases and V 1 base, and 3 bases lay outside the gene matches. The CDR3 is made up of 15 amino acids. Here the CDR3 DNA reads TGCGCCAGCAGCCAAGTTGGGACAGTCTCCTACGAGCAGTACTTC. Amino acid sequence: CASSQVGTVSYEQYF.

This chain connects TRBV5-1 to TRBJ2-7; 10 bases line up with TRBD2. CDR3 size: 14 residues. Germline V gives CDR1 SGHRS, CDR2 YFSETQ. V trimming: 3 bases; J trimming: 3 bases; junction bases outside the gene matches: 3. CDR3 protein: CASSWTSGYYEQYF. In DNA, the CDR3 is TGCGCCAGCAGCTGGACTAGCGGATACTACGAGCAGTACTTC.

The CDR3 sequence: CASSQSSAGNEQFF. The CDR3 nucleotides read TGTGCCAGCAGCCAGAGTTCCGCAGGGAATGAGCAGTTCTTC. The V call is TRBV6-5, the J call TRBJ2-1, with D perhaps TRBD1 (5 bases). This CDR3 has 14 amino acids. V was pared by 6 bases and J by 7 bases, with 16 bases between. Germline CDR1 and CDR2: MNHEY and SVGAGI.

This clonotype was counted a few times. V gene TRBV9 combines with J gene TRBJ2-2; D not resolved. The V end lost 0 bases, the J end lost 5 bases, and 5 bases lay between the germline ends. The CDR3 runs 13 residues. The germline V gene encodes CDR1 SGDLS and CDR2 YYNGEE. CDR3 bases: TGTGCCAGCAGCGTAGAGGGAACCGGGGAGCTGTTTTTT. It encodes CASSVEGTGELFF.

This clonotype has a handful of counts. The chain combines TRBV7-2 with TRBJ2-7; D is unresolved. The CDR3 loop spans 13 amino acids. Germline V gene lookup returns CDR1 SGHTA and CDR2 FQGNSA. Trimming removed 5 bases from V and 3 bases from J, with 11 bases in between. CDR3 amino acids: CASSPNFVYEQYF. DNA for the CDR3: TGTGCCAGCAGCCCCAACTTCGTCTACGAGCAGTACTTC. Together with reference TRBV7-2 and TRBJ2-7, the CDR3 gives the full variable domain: GAGVSQSPSNKVTEKGKDVELRCDPISGHTALYWYRQSLGQGLEFLIYFQGNSAPDKSGLPSDRFSAERTGGSVSTLTIQRTQQEDSAVYLCASSPNFVYEQYFGPGTRLTVT.

The CDR3 DNA is TGTGCCACCAGTGATTTGATTGAAGCTTTCTTT. Protein product: CATSDLIEAFF. This chain links TRBV24-1 with TRBJ1-1, with unresolved D. The CDR3 spans 11 residues. Germline V lookup: CDR1 KGHDR, CDR2 SFDVKD. With 0 bases removed from V and 7 bases from J, the gap between germline ends came to 2 bases.

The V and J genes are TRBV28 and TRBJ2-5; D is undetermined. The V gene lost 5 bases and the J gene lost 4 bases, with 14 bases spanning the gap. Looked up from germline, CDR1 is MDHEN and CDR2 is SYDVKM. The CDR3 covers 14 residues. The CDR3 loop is CASSLTGSGETQYF. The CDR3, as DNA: TGTGCCAGCAGTCTGACTGGTTCGGGAGAGACCCAGTACTTC.

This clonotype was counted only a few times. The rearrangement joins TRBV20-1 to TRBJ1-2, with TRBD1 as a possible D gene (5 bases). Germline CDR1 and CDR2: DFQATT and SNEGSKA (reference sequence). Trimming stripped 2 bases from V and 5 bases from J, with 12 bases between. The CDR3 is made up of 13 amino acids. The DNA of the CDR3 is TGCAGTGCTAGACCCAGGGCCGTATATGGCTACACCTTC. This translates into CSARPRAVYGYTF.

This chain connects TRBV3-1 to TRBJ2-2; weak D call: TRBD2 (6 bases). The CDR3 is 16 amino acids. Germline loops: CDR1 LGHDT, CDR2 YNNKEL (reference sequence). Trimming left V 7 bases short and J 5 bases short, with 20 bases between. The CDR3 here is CASTRGSYAGTGELFF. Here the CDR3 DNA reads TGTGCCAGCACAAGGGGCAGTTACGCGGGAACCGGGGAGCTGTTTTTT.

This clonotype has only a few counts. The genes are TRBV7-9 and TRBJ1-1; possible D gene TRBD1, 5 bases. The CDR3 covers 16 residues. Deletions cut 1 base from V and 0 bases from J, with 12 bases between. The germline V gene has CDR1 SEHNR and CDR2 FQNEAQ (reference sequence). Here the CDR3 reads CASSLEGLGLNTEAFF. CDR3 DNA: TGTGCCAGCAGCTTAGAGGGTTTGGGGCTGAACACTGAAGCTTTCTTT.